This T cell receptor (beta chain) was identified in a study of blood T cell repertoires in COVID-19 (dated by TCRdb to the early 2020s). The study in broad terms: Collaborator samples came from the United States, Italy and Spain and covered acute and convalescent phases of COVID-19. The sample metadata nearly always contained a de-identified subject ID, COVID-19 status, age in years and sex. Where available, HLA class I and class II types were taken from metadata supplied by the sample provider and were not determined by assay-based typing. The material from the prospective study consisted of cDNA or gDNA derived from T cells, B-cell-depleted T cells, or PBMCs. The repertoires were made available in a free public database intended to serve as a resource for research on the immune response to SARS-CoV-2. Deeply sampled blood TCRbeta repertoires from subjects exposed to, actively infected with, or recovered from COVID-19 were included in the dataset. Samples came from the ongoing ImmuneRACE study (first 160 participants) plus 1,254 subjects from 6 global collaborators. What the study reported, not specific to this receptor: Clinical and demographic metadata were provided uncurated, with the amount varying by source and participant.

The CDR3 numbers 15 residues from cysteine through phenylalanine. Only the CDR3 region is kept as DNA, spanning 45 bases read in frame from base 1. CDR1 SGHDN and CDR2 FVKESK were looked up in the germline V gene. For this chain, trimming is 2 bases at the V end and 4 bases at the J end, and the number of junction bases without a gene match is 6. Concerning this clone itself: The target of this receptor is not known. Base quality data are lacking; no much larger clone is found one base away.

TCRbeta CDR3 regions were amplified from genomic DNA by means of the immunoSEQ Assay, a bias-controlled multiplex PCR. The original pipeline was this. The number of nucleated cells in each sample was estimated by amplification of reference gene primers within the assay. Sequence reads were collapsed and filtered to measure the absolute abundance of every unique TCRbeta CDR3 rearrangement. For each sample, productive Simpson clonality was calculated as the square root of Simpson's diversity index across productive rearrangements. TCRdb mirrors the immuneACCESS table, restricted to in-frame sequences. Some clones are absent from its copies; in checked studies, under half trace to an unresolved V gene, and the reason for the others is unknown. V, J and clone size are those of that table, while D and trimming were read from the DNA. This sample is represented by some 120,000 clones; 55% to 70% of them were singletons. The leading ten clones occupy roughly 2% of the sample.

Whole blood was collected in K2EDTA tubes by collaborating institutions according to the institutions' own protocols. For TCRbeta analysis, collaborator samples were shipped as frozen whole blood, as isolated PBMCs, or as DNA extracted from either sample type. The specimen sequenced was peripheral blood. This TCR derives from a woman in her seventies with acute or convalescent COVID-19. The sequence joins TRBV14 to TRBJ1-1; TRBD1 agrees with 8 junctional bases. The CDR3 here reads CASSQPRGRTTEAFF. The nucleotides are TGTGCCAGCAGCCAACCCAGGGGGCGCACCACTGAAGCTTTCTTT. Extended through the reference TRBV14 and TRBJ1-1 proteins, this CDR3 yields the full variable domain: EAGVTQFPSHSVIEKGQTVTLRCDPISGHDNLYWYRRVMGKEIKFLLHFVKESKQDESGMPNNRFLAERTGGTYSTLKVQPAELEDSGVYFCASSQPRGRTTEAFFGQGTRLTVV.